The present TCR beta chain was sequenced within a study of OX40 agonist ivuxolimab in advanced cancers. At the level of the study: Dose-escalation patients suffered from hepatocellular carcinoma, melanoma, renal cell or head and neck cancer. In three patients, partial responses were observed, one with hepatocellular carcinoma and two with cutaneous melanoma.

About this clone: Its antigen is not known.

Study results and limitations: The work left the antigen specificity of expanded peripheral T cells undetermined.

Assay used: immunoSEQ multiplex PCR; TCRdb lists only in-frame clones, some missing. The table lists around 72,000 clones, 65% to 85% of them singletons. The germline gives CDR1 SGHRS, CDR2 YFSETQ. Trimming removed 0 bases at V and 6 bases at J, with 8 bases between. The CDR3 is 13 residues long. The V gene is TRBV5-1, the J gene TRBJ2-3; no clear D. The source was CD4+ or CD8+ T cells sorted from blood, collected in a trial of the OX40 agonist ivuxolimab. This TCR was sampled from an adult with an advanced solid tumor such as melanoma, head and neck, liver or kidney cancer. CDR3 region: CASSLDEGDTQYF. CDR3 bases: TGCGCCAGCAGCTTGGACGAAGGTGATACGCAGTATTTT.